This is a list of T cell receptor beta chains from one sample in a study of cytomegalovirus exposure and HLA in healthy donors. Some clones are missing from TCRdb's copy, which holds only in-frame ones; the method was immunoSEQ multiplex PCR. The sample lists approximately 120,000 clones, about 69% occurring once. Sequencing was performed on PBMCs. The receptors were sampled from a man aged 30 to 45 in good health and CMV-seronegative. Each CDR3 is given with its conserved first and last residue. The D gene is left open where the match is weak. Only part of the rows carry a size: once, few, many, or a class if the clone is expanded.

V	size	J	D	DNA	CDR3
TRBV11-3	few	TRBJ2-7	TRBD1	TGTGCCAGCAGCCCCCGACAGGGCAGCTACGAGCAGTACTTC	CASSPRQGSYEQYF
TRBV19	.	TRBJ1-1	TRBD1	TGTGCCAGTAGTCGCAGGACAGGCCTGAACACTGAAGCTTTCTTT	CASSRRTGLNTEAFF
TRBV19	.	TRBJ1-5	.	TGTGCCAGTAGTATACGTTCGGGAACCAATCAGCCCCAGCATTTT	CASSIRSGTNQPQHF
TRBV28	.	TRBJ2-2	TRBD2	TGTGCCAGCACCGTAGCGGGAACGAACACCGGGGAGCTGTTTTTT	CASTVAGTNTGELFF
TRBV15	once	TRBJ2-3	.	TGTGCCACCAGCAAAGACCTACCCCTTCTAACAGATACGCAGTATTTT	CATSKDLPLLTDTQYF
TRBV9	.	TRBJ2-2	.	TGTGCCAGCAGCCCGGGACATCGGGACACCGGGGAGCTGTTTTTT	CASSPGHRDTGELFF
TRBV13	.	TRBJ2-1	TRBD2	TGTGCCAGCAGCCTCAGTGGGACTAGCGGGAGTGGGGTGTTGAATGAGCAGTTCTTC	CASSLSGTSGSGVLNEQFF
TRBV28	.	TRBJ2-7	TRBD1	TGTGCCAGCAGGGCGACAGGGGAATCCTACGAGCAGTACTTC	CASRATGESYEQYF
TRBV6-5	.	TRBJ2-3	TRBD2	TGTGCCAGCTGGACTAGCGGGGGTACAGATACGCAGTATTTT	CASWTSGGTDTQYF
TRBV5-6	.	TRBJ1-6	.	TGTGCCAGCAGCCGAATCCCGACAGGTAGCTCCTATAATTCACCCCTCCACTTT	CASSRIPTGSSYNSPLHF
TRBV9	.	TRBJ2-1	TRBD1	TGTGCCAGCAGCGAGACAGGGGGGTCCTACAATGAGCAGTTCTTC	CASSETGGSYNEQFF
TRBV7-9	.	TRBJ1-1	TRBD1	TGTGCCAGCAGCTTACTTGGGACAGGGGCCACTGAAGCTTTCTTT	CASSLLGTGATEAFF
TRBV19	.	TRBJ1-2	.	TGTGCCAGTGAAACACCTAACTATGGCTACACCTTC	CASETPNYGYTF
TRBV11-2	.	TRBJ2-3	.	TGTGCCAGCAGCTTATCCGGGTCAGATACGCAGTATTTT	CASSLSGSDTQYF
TRBV30	.	TRBJ2-1	TRBD2	TGTGCCTGGCTAATCGGCGGGGGGTACAATGAGCAGTTCTTC	CAWLIGGGYNEQFF
TRBV27	.	TRBJ1-1	.	TGTGCCAGCAGTCGGGCAGGGGTGACGCCCCCAAGAGAAGCTTTCTTT	CASSRAGVTPPREAFF
TRBV5-4	.	TRBJ2-5	TRBD2	TGTGCCAGCACGCCCGGGGGAGGGCTTCAAGAGACCCAGTACTTC	CASTPGGGLQETQYF
TRBV7-9	.	TRBJ2-3	.	TGTGCCAGCGGGGCCCCAACTCGCACAGATACGCAGTATTTT	CASGAPTRTDTQYF
TRBV2	.	TRBJ2-1	TRBD2	TGTGCCAGCAGCGTAACTAGCGGGACCTTCAATGAGCAGTTCTTC	CASSVTSGTFNEQFF
TRBV4-3	.	TRBJ1-5	TRBD1	TGCGCCAGCAGCCTTCTGGGACAGGGGGATCAGCCCCAGCATTTT	CASSLLGQGDQPQHF